The 6 T cell receptor beta chains reported below all come from one sample, sequenced in a study of T cells after yellow fever vaccination. TCRdb re-called the 5' RACE reads with MiXCR, one entry per CDR3 protein. The sample yields about 220,000 distinct CDR3 sequences, less than 3.5% seen once. Sequencing used CD4+ T cells sorted from PBMCs, obtained 10 days after the yellow fever booster vaccination. The receptors were gathered from a man aged 18-30 years who received the YFV17D yellow fever vaccine.

This clonotype was observed a few times. The V and J genes are TRBV7-2 and TRBJ1-2; D unresolved. The CDR3 has 15 residues. Deletions cut 0 bases from V and 2 bases from J, with 10 bases between. Germline V lookup: CDR1 SGHTA, CDR2 FQGNSA. CDR3 coding DNA: TGTGCCAGCAGCTTAGCCCCACAGACCAACTATGGCTACACCTTC. It encodes CASSLAPQTNYGYTF. The complete variable domain, with remaining parts taken from reference TRBV7-2 and TRBJ1-2, reads GAGVSQSPSNKVTEKGKDVELRCDPISGHTALYWYRQSLGQGLEFLIYFQGNSAPDKSGLPSDRFSAERTGGSVSTLTIQRTQQEDSAVYLCASSLAPQTNYGYTFGSGTRLTVV.

This clonotype was counted many times. CDR3 sequence: CASSYAQDNSPLHF. CDR3 nucleotides: TGTGCCAGCAGTTACGCTCAGGATAATTCACCCCTCCACTTT. The V call is TRBV6-6, the J call TRBJ1-6; D call uncertain. V was trimmed by 2 bases and J by 5 bases, leaving 7 bases between them. The germline V gene has CDR1 MNHNY and CDR2 SVGAGI (reference sequence). CDR3 length: 14 amino acids.

This clonotype was picked up many times. This chain uses TRBV12-3 or TRBV12-4 with TRBJ2-2, with D uncertain. V gave up 5 bases and J gave up 5 bases, with 12 bases separating them. The length of the CDR3 is 14 residues. The CDR3 region is CASSRPVETGELFF. CDR3 DNA: TGTGCCAGCAGTCGTCCGGTCGAAACCGGGGAGCTGTTTTTT.

This clonotype has at least ten counts. This rearrangement joins TRBV12-3 or TRBV12-4 to TRBJ2-5; D is undetermined. Trimming took 4 bases from V and 4 from J, leaving 10 bases between them. This CDR3 region has 13 residues. The CDR3 loop is CASSSGRGETQYF. The CDR3 region has the DNA TGTGCCAGCAGTTCTGGCCGCGGAGAGACCCAGTACTTC.

The sample holds a few counts of this clonotype. CDR3 sequence reads: CSARDPSRGFEAFF. DNA of the CDR3: TGCAGTGCTAGAGATCCGTCGAGGGGATTTGAAGCTTTCTTT. This chain connects TRBV20-1 to TRBJ1-1, with D possibly TRBD1 on 5 matching bases. Germline CDR1 is DFQATT and CDR2 is SNEGSKA (reference sequence). V was clipped by 0 bases and J by 7 bases, with 15 bases between them. The CDR3 is made up of 14 amino acids.

The sample holds a few counts of this clonotype. This chain links TRBV6-6 with TRBJ2-3; D unresolved. Germline CDR1 reads MNHNY; CDR2 reads SVGAGI (reference sequence). The V and J ends lost 7 bases and 1 base respectively, with 15 bases between them. The CDR3 spans 15 residues. The DNA of the CDR3 is TGTGCCAGCACCATCGGGCAGGATGGCACAGATACGCAGTATTTT. This translates into CASTIGQDGTDTQYF.